This T cell receptor (beta chain) was obtained from a study of CD8+CD57+ T cells in acquired aplastic anemia (dated 2018 in TCRdb). With respect to the entire study: Extracted DNA from sorted CD4+ and CD8+ cells averaged about 3.4 ug, ranging from 0.2 to 27.4 ug. A CD8+CD57+ expansion meant a frequency higher than the mean frequency seen in healthy subjects. Results the study describes overall, beyond this receptor: Roughly 30 CD8+ CDR3 sequences were found to be shared between patients and controls, but these sequences appeared to be highly expressed in patients and within the immunodominant clones of the patients. No significant difference in CD8+ Simpson's diversity was found between patients and healthy controls (P=0.060).

The patients picked for sequencing were ones in whom flow cytometry had shown an expansion of CD8+CD57+ cells. Severe acquired aplastic anemia was diagnosed in all patients according to International Study of Aplastic Anemia and Agranulocytosis and Camitta criteria. At the time blood was sampled, none of the patients had received any therapy. TCR repertoires of sorted CD4+ and CD8+ blood T cells from severe aplastic anemia patients and healthy subjects were deep-sequenced in the study. Patients were enrolled in the USA under clinicaltrials.gov protocols 00001620, 01623167, 00001397, 00071045, 00081523 and 00961064. Ficoll-Paque density gradient centrifugation was used to isolate peripheral blood mononuclear cells. Before DNA extraction, CD4+ and CD8+ T cells were sorted with FACS or magnetic beads. There are many counts of this clonotype. The specificity of this receptor is unknown. The sample holds no much larger clone one base away, and base qualities are not on file.

Genomic DNA served as template for TCR beta VDJ combination and CDR3 sequence profiling. An Illumina HiSeq 2000 was the platform used for TCR repertoire sequencing. The authors processed their data as follows. TRBV/TRBJ rearrangement plots, CDR3 size and DJ length profiles, and Simpson's diversity index were used to assess repertoires. The most abundant DNA sequence in the deep sequencing data was taken as the immunodominant clone. CDR3 amino acid sequences were checked for sharing across subjects and were also compared against the VDJdb database and published repertoires. Through fastp at Q25 and MiXCR, TCRdb rebuilt clones from the public reads, retaining in-frame beta chains. Here each entry gathers all rows of one CDR3 protein and keeps the most common genes and DNA. The V and J calls and clone size come from TCRdb's table, not from the authors' own analysis. The sample table contains a few hundred thousand distinct CDR3 sequences; only one count was recorded for under 55% of them. Of the sample, about 20% is held by the ten largest clones.

V drops 0 bases and J drops 0 bases, leaving 3 bases in between. The germline V gene sets CDR1 to SGHTA and CDR2 to FQGNSA. The CDR3 measures 13 amino acids from cysteine to phenylalanine. The only DNA kept is the CDR3, 39 bases in frame from the first base. The rearranged segments are TRBV7-2 and TRBJ2-7, with the D gene uncertain. The TCR was taken from a human donor with aplastic anemia. Sequencing input: sorted CD4+, CD8+, or CD8+CD57+ T cells (not recorded which) from PBMCs. The CDR3 amino acid sequence is: CASSLASSYEQYF. The nucleotide sequence is given as TGTGCCAGCAGCTTAGCCTCCTCCTACGAGCAGTACTTC.